This is a list of T cell receptor beta chains from one sample in a study of cytomegalovirus exposure and HLA in healthy donors. Some clones are missing from TCRdb's copy, which holds only in-frame ones; the method was immunoSEQ multiplex PCR. The sample records fewer than 150,000 clones, around 80% being singletons. What was sequenced was PBMCs. Receptors originate from a female donor in good health and CMV-seronegative. Each CDR3 is given with its conserved first and last residue. Fields, in order: J gene, D gene, V gene, CDR3 protein, CDR3 DNA. D genes are given only for firm matches.

TRBJ2-2	NA	TRBV4-1	CASSQVTLGVSGELFF	TGCGCCAGCAGCCAAGTCACCCTCGGGGTTTCCGGGGAGCTGTTTTTT
TRBJ2-7	NA	TRBV7-9	CASSFRDVFEHEQYF	TGTGCCAGCAGCTTCCGGGATGTTTTTGAACACGAGCAGTACTTC
TRBJ1-1	TRBD1	TRBV19	CASSITGDTEAFF	TGTGCCAGTAGTATAACAGGGGACACTGAAGCTTTCTTT
TRBJ2-3	NA	TRBV7-2	CASSSYTDTQYF	TGTGCCAGCAGCTCTTACACAGATACGCAGTATTTT
TRBJ1-2	TRBD1	TRBV2	CASSTGQLGYTF	TGTGCCAGCAGTACGGGACAGCTAGGCTACACCTTC
TRBJ2-7	NA	TRBV6-1	CATRWGDEQYF	TGTGCCACCCGCTGGGGCGACGAGCAGTACTTC
TRBJ2-1	NA	TRBV28	CASKLVGYNEQFF	TGTGCCAGCAAACTAGTTGGCTACAATGAGCAGTTCTTC
TRBJ2-1	TRBD1	TRBV28	CASSLQGSSYNEQFF	TGTGCCAGCAGCCTACAGGGGAGCTCCTACAATGAGCAGTTCTTC
TRBJ2-3	TRBD1	TRBV29-1	CSVITSGTGGRTDTQYF	TGCAGCGTCATAACATCCGGGACAGGGGGTCGCACAGATACGCAGTATTTT
TRBJ2-7	NA	TRBV2	CASWTAGSYEQYF	TGTGCCAGCTGGACGGCGGGGTCCTACGAGCAGTACTTC
TRBJ2-1	TRBD2	TRBV5-6	CASSPMTSGRDPNNEQFF	TGTGCCAGCAGCCCGATGACTAGCGGGAGGGACCCAAACAATGAGCAGTTCTTC
TRBJ2-2	TRBD2	TRBV7-9	CASSPHPGGRSTGELFF	TGTGCCAGCAGCCCCCATCCGGGAGGTCGATCCACCGGGGAGCTGTTTTTT
TRBJ2-7	NA	TRBV19	CASSKSWRYEQYF	TGTGCCAGTAGTAAAAGCTGGAGGTACGAGCAGTACTTC
TRBJ2-4	TRBD1	TRBV5-1	CASSLQGARNIQYF	TGCGCCAGCAGCTTGCAGGGGGCGAGAAACATTCAGTACTTC
TRBJ2-3	TRBD2	TRBV7-3	CASSPEGLAGGPWHTDTQYF	TGTGCCAGCAGCCCAGAGGGACTAGCGGGAGGGCCTTGGCACACAGATACGCAGTATTTT
TRBJ2-5	TRBD1	TRBV19	CASSIGQGRETQYF	TGTGCCAGTAGTATTGGACAGGGGAGAGAGACCCAGTACTTC